This T cell receptor (beta chain) was identified in a study of a mutant IDH1 vaccine in newly diagnosed glioma. Whole-study findings and limits: Vaccination induced immune responses in about 93% of patients.

Time point indicated: baseline, week 1 (first vaccination visit). Described treatment: pre-vaccination baseline after standard-of-care therapy. Repertoires were generated with immunoSEQ multiplex PCR, while TCRdb's copy carries only in-frame clones and drops some. The table lists some 95,000 clones, around 80% of them singletons. Germline V gene data show CDR1 as GTSNPN and CDR2 as SVGIG (reference sequence). CDR3 size: 12 residues. V was pared by 0 bases and J by 6 bases, with 7 bases between. This clone was observed a single time. Antigen unknown. The starting material was PBMCs, obtained from a glioma patient treated with radiotherapy, temozolomide or both. This sequence was found in a man aged 35 to 55 with glioma. The chain joins TRBV30 to TRBJ2-3; no firm D call. The CDR3 DNA follows: TGTGCCTGGAGTGTAACAGAGGATACGCAGTATTTT. Its protein is CAWSVTEDTQYF.